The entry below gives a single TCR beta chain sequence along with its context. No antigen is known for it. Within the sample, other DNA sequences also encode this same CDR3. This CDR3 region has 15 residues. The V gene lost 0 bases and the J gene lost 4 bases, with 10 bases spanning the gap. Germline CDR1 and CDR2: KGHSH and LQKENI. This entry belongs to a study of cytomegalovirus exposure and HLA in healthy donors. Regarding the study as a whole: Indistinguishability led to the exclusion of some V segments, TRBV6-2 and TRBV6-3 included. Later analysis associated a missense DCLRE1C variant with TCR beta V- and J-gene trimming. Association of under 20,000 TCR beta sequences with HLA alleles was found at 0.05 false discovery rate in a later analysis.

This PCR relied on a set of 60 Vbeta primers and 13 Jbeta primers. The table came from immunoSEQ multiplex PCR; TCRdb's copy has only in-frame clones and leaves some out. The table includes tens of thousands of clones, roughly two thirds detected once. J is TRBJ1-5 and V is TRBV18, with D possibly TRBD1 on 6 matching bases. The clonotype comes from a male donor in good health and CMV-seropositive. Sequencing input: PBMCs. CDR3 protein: CASSPPGQGNQPQHF. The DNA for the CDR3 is TGTGCCAGCTCACCACCGGGGCAGGGGAATCAGCCCCAGCATTTT.